This T cell receptor (beta chain) is from a study of TIL therapy for anti-PD-1-resistant metastatic lung cancer. Sequencing used immunoSEQ v3. Each library reached 2 million or so read pairs, or about 5-6.5 million at deep level. Sequenced by immunoSEQ multiplex PCR; TCRdb stores in-frame clones only, minus some. Among some 50,000 clones listed, 79% were seen once. The CDR3 totals 11 residues. The germline gives CDR1 SGHRS, CDR2 YFSETQ. The V gene lost 4 bases and the J gene lost 7 bases, with 7 bases spanning the gap. As for time point: pre-treatment sample, taken before nivolumab and TIL therapy. The material was blood, obtained at baseline. The clonotype was recovered from a man aged 65 to 79 with non-small cell lung cancer. The chain links TRBV5-1 to TRBJ2-3, with D hard to call. CDR3 loop: CASSAGYTQYF. CDR3 nucleotide sequence: TGCGCCAGCAGCGCCGGATATACGCAGTATTTT.